These T cell receptor beta chains were read from a single sample in a study of CD8+ T cells in alopecia areata. The table came from immunoSEQ multiplex PCR; TCRdb's copy has only in-frame clones and leaves some out. The sample includes a few hundred thousand clones, 60% of them seen just once. The material sequenced was CD4+ T cells sorted from blood, taken at approximately week 51, from a patient treated with tofacitinib. These TCRs come from a human donor with alopecia areata. Both conserved end residues are part of each CDR3. The D gene is left open where the match is weak. Expanded clones are given a class, and other clones once, few, many or no size at all.

v_call	clone_size	d_call	j_call	cdr3_nt	cdr3_aa
TRBV2	few	NA	TRBJ2-3	TGTGCCAGCAGTGAAGCATCAGCGGACACAGATACGCAGTATTTT	CASSEASADTDTQYF
TRBV25-1	few	TRBD1	TRBJ1-1	TGTGCCAGCAGTGCCCGGACAGGGAACACTGAAGCTTTCTTT	CASSARTGNTEAFF
TRBV4-3	NA	NA	TRBJ2-7	TGCGCCAGCAGCCAAGTCCCAGGGCCCTACGAGCAGTACTTC	CASSQVPGPYEQYF
TRBV6-5	NA	NA	TRBJ2-4	TGTGCCAGCAGCCCCGGGGTGGTAAACATTCAGTACTTC	CASSPGVVNIQYF
TRBV11-2	NA	NA	TRBJ1-6	TGTGCCAGCAGCCCAGGTCTGCGGCAGGGTGATTCACCCCTCCACTTT	CASSPGLRQGDSPLHF
TRBV29-1	NA	NA	TRBJ1-1	TGCAGCGCGGGACTTGGGGACACTGAAGCTTTCTTT	CSAGLGDTEAFF
TRBV23-1	few	NA	TRBJ2-7	TGCGCCAGCAGTCATCCCCCGACAGATCCGGGGGCCTACGAGCAGTACTTC	CASSHPPTDPGAYEQYF
TRBV5-1	once	NA	TRBJ2-1	TGCGCCAGCAGCCCGGGGACCGACTGGGCGCAGTTCTTC	CASSPGTDWAQFF
TRBV7-9	NA	NA	TRBJ2-3	TGTGCCAGCACAACAGTTAGCACAGATACGCAGTATTTT	CASTTVSTDTQYF
TRBV29-1	few	NA	TRBJ1-2	TGCAGCGTCCGGGACGCTTACTATGGCTACACCTTC	CSVRDAYYGYTF
TRBV2	few	NA	TRBJ1-2	TGTGCCAGCACCCTAAACCGAGAACCTAACTATGGCTACACCTTC	CASTLNREPNYGYTF